This entry is about one T cell receptor (beta chain). It was during active infection that Seattle patients were enrolled and then longitudinally followed. Authors' data handling: Amplification of reference gene primers was used by the study to estimate nucleated cell counts. The table came from immunoSEQ multiplex PCR; TCRdb's copy has only in-frame clones and leaves some out. The V and J calls and clone size come from that table; D and trimming were worked out from the DNA. The sample lists 250,000 to 350,000 clones; around 85% were seen once. This sample is drawn from a study of blood T cell repertoires in COVID-19. Study information: Nucleic acid was either cDNA or gDNA, and it came from T cells, B-cell-depleted T cells, or PBMCs.

The CDR3 has 12 residues. Trimming cost V 8 bases and J 1 base, with 8 bases left between them. The rearrangement joins TRBV12-3 or TRBV12-4 to TRBJ1-1; D gene unclear. The source is a human donor with COVID-19, enrolled during active disease. The donor label of this sample is uncertain. Material: peripheral blood. The DNA of the CDR3 is TGTGCCAGCCAAGGCGGGAACACTGAAGCTTTCTTT. It codes for CASQGGNTEAFF.